This entry features one TCR beta chain sequence. The junction and the germline gene differ at one end; a read error may be behind it. This specimen belongs to a study of T-cell reconstitution after alpha-beta-depleted transplantation in children. The V gene's germline CDR1 is SSHAT and CDR2 FNYEAQ (reference sequence). The CDR3 sequence is 16 residues long. Unique molecular identifiers tagged the TCRbeta library. TCRdb called the PCR reads again in MiXCR, with one record for every CDR3 protein. The profile covers approximately 590,000 distinct CDR3 sequences, with about 10% appearing a single time and about 4% taken by the ten largest.

The TCR sequence derives from a human donor who donated a stem cell graft to a child with acute myeloid leukemia. The V call is TRBV7-7, the J call TRBJ2-1; 7 bases are a match to TRBD2. The source material was PBMCs from the stem cell graft donor, sampled from the stem cell graft. The CDR3 sequence: CASSLVLATVHNEQFF. In DNA form, the CDR3 reads TGTGCTAGCAGCTTAGTACTAGCGACAGTACACAATGAGCAGTTCTTC.